The TCR beta chain under discussion was sequenced for a study of blood T cell repertoires in COVID-19. Overall study context: Sources were T cells, B-cell-depleted T cells, or PBMCs; the material itself was cDNA or gDNA.

CDR1 and CDR2 (germline): MDHEN, SYDVKM. The CDR3 consists of 12 residues. The germline V and J ends were trimmed by 6 bases and 8 bases, with 10 bases remaining between them. Sequencing used immunoSEQ multiplex PCR; TCRdb keeps in-frame clones, though not all of them. The sample includes approximately 98,000 clones, over 75% of them seen just once. The sequenced sample was peripheral blood. This chain connects TRBV28 to TRBJ2-2; a weak D match, TRBD2 (6 bases). The sequence was collected from a woman aged 80 or over with acute or convalescent COVID-19. The CDR3 here is CASREGSGELFF. The CDR3 DNA reads TGTGCCAGCAGGGAGGGGTCAGGGGAGCTGTTTTTT.